This T cell receptor beta chain was profiled in a study of hypomethylating agent response in myelodysplastic syndrome. Bulk bone marrow was analyzed without sorting T-cell subsets. Regarding this clone: The antigen remains undetermined.

V was pared by 4 bases and J by 4 bases, with 14 bases between. This CDR3 spans 14 amino acids. The germline V gene has CDR1 SGDLS and CDR2 YYNGEE. The study's findings and limits: Healthy controls were not age-matched to MDS patients, possibly affecting comparisons.

At survey resolution, roughly 400 ng of DNA per sample was split into two 200 ng replicates. Assay used: immunoSEQ multiplex PCR; TCRdb lists only in-frame clones, some missing. The sample has approximately 4,000 clones, roughly 80% seen once. This TCR was recovered from a human donor with myelodysplastic syndrome. V is TRBV9 and J is TRBJ1-1; no reliable D call. Sequenced here: bone marrow, sampled before or after starting hypomethylating agent treatment for myelodysplastic syndrome (not recorded which). CDR3: CASSPGLGATEAFF. In nucleotides, the CDR3 is TGTGCCAGCAGCCCCGGGCTGGGAGCCACTGAAGCTTTCTTT.